This T cell receptor beta chain was documented in a study of blood T cell repertoires in COVID-19. Repertoires were generated with immunoSEQ multiplex PCR, while TCRdb's copy carries only in-frame clones and drops some. Altogether about 410,000 clones are present, 85% to 90% being singletons, with the ten largest covering 1.5% to 2%. From germline, CDR1 is LNHDA and CDR2 SQIVND (reference sequence). The CDR3 is 14 residues long. V gave up 5 bases and J gave up 9 bases; unmatched junction bases: 9. The specimen was PBMCs or T cells enriched from blood (not recorded which). This sequence joins TRBV19 and TRBJ2-1; 8 bases match TRBD2. This clonotype was obtained from a woman in her thirties who had recovered from COVID-19. CDR3 in amino acids: CASSVGPGLGEQFF. CDR3 coding DNA: TGTGCCAGTAGTGTTGGACCGGGACTAGGTGAGCAGTTCTTC.